A selection of T cell receptor beta chains follows, all from one sample in a study of blood T cell repertoires in COVID-19. The data were produced by immunoSEQ multiplex PCR, yet TCRdb's version contains in-frame clones alone and is incomplete. The data contain roughly 220,000 clones, about 90% of them seen just once; the ten biggest clones take up around 15%. Material for sequencing was PBMCs or T cells enriched from blood (not recorded which). Receptors originate from a woman aged 45-60 years with acute COVID-19. Each CDR3 is given with its conserved first and last residue. Each record gives: D gene, V gene, J gene, clone size, CDR3 protein, CDR3 DNA. A D gene is named only where the DNA matches it firmly. Only part of the rows carry a size: once, few, many, or a class if the clone is expanded.

NA	TRBV3-1/TRBV3-2	TRBJ2-1	NA	CASSQDPNNEQFF	TGTGCCAGCAGCCAAGATCCCAACAATGAGCAGTTCTTC
TRBD2	TRBV2	TRBJ2-5	NA	CASSEANPLAGGETQYF	TGTGCCAGCAGTGAAGCGAATCCCCTAGCGGGAGGTGAGACCCAGTACTTC
TRBD2	TRBV5-1	TRBJ2-7	NA	CASSLLVPGSIVAGLYEQYF	TGCGCCAGCAGCTTGTTAGTGCCCGGTTCAATAGTAGCGGGCCTCTACGAGCAGTACTTC
TRBD2	TRBV9	TRBJ2-3	NA	CASSAGLAGGDPDTQYF	TGTGCCAGCAGCGCGGGACTAGCGGGAGGAGATCCAGATACGCAGTATTTT
TRBD1	TRBV5-5	TRBJ2-7	NA	CASSLQGASYPYEQYF	TGTGCCAGCAGCTTACAGGGGGCATCATACCCCTACGAGCAGTACTTC
NA	TRBV11-1	TRBJ1-1	once	CASSLGGAKTEAFF	TGTGCCAGCAGCTTAGGCGGGGCTAAGACTGAAGCTTTCTTT
NA	TRBV21-1	TRBJ2-5	NA	CASTPGLPKETQYF	TGTGCCAGCACACCGGGACTACCTAAAGAGACCCAGTACTTC
NA	TRBV28	TRBJ2-5	NA	CASSGLAWETQYF	TGTGCCAGCAGTGGACTGGCTTGGGAGACCCAGTACTTC
NA	TRBV27	TRBJ1-1	NA	CASSLLGGSTEAFF	TGTGCCAGCAGTTTATTGGGGGGTTCGACTGAAGCTTTCTTT
TRBD2	TRBV5-1	TRBJ2-3	NA	CASSLGPSGTDTQYF	TGCGCCAGCAGCTTGGGGCCTAGCGGAACAGATACGCAGTATTTT
NA	TRBV3-1/TRBV3-2	TRBJ2-5	NA	CASSQRGAKTQYF	TGTGCCAGCAGCCAACGCGGGGCGAAGACCCAGTACTTC
TRBD2	TRBV7-2	TRBJ2-5	NA	CASSFTGTSVQETQYF	TGTGCCAGCAGCTTTACCGGGACTAGCGTCCAAGAGACCCAGTACTTC
NA	TRBV5-1	TRBJ2-7	NA	CASSSGGNEQYF	TGCGCCAGCAGCAGTGGAGGGAACGAGCAGTACTTC
TRBD1	TRBV28	TRBJ2-7	NA	CASSYQGQGSYEQYF	TGTGCCAGCAGTTATCAGGGACAGGGCTCCTACGAGCAGTACTTC
TRBD2	TRBV7-9	TRBJ2-7	NA	CASSKRASGYEQYF	TGTGCCAGCAGTAAAAGGGCTAGCGGATACGAGCAGTACTTC
TRBD2	TRBV28	TRBJ2-7	NA	CASSLRRGSLPLEQYF	TGTGCCAGCAGTTTAAGGCGGGGGTCGCTTCCCCTCGAGCAGTACTTC
TRBD2	TRBV28	TRBJ2-2	NA	CASNPSGANTGELFF	TGTGCCAGCAACCCTAGCGGGGCTAACACCGGGGAGCTGTTTTTT
TRBD2	TRBV5-1	TRBJ2-1	once	CASSLASGWYNEQFF	TGCGCCAGCAGCTTAGCTAGCGGCTGGTACAATGAGCAGTTCTTC
TRBD1	TRBV9	TRBJ2-7	NA	CASSVEGTGVSYEQYF	TGTGCCAGCAGCGTAGAAGGGACAGGGGTCTCCTACGAGCAGTACTTC
TRBD1	TRBV14	TRBJ1-2	NA	CASSQALSGTGGGYTF	TGTGCCAGCAGCCAAGCCCTGTCCGGGACAGGGGGTGGCTACACCTTC
NA	TRBV4-1	TRBJ2-5	NA	CASSRPSRDAQETQYF	TGCGCCAGCAGCCGCCCCTCGCGGGATGCTCAAGAGACCCAGTACTTC
NA	TRBV9	TRBJ1-5	once	CASSVGGGGPQHF	TGTGCCAGCAGCGTAGGGGGGGGCGGACCCCAGCATTTT
NA	TRBV19	TRBJ1-1	NA	CASSRRHRGTEAFF	TGTGCCAGTAGTAGACGACACCGAGGGACTGAAGCTTTCTTT
NA	TRBV27	TRBJ2-7	NA	CASSLLSSVAGSYEQYF	TGTGCCAGCAGTTTACTTTCGTCAGTGGCAGGGTCCTACGAGCAGTACTTC
NA	TRBV7-2	TRBJ1-5	NA	CASSLRATGSNQPQHF	TGTGCCAGCAGCTTAAGGGCCACAGGGTCCAATCAGCCCCAGCATTTT
NA	TRBV4-1	TRBJ2-1	NA	CASSQDTRDEQFF	TGCGCCAGCAGCCAAGACACCCGGGATGAGCAGTTCTTC
NA	TRBV19	TRBJ1-2	NA	CASSSIPGVNYGYTF	TGTGCCAGTAGTAGTATTCCAGGGGTGAACTATGGCTACACCTTC
NA	TRBV28	TRBJ1-2	NA	CASSGTERRSAGYTF	TGTGCCAGCAGTGGGACTGAACGCCGCTCGGCTGGCTACACCTTC
NA	TRBV2	TRBJ1-5	NA	CASSEFGHRSNQPQHF	TGTGCCAGCAGTGAATTTGGACACCGTAGCAATCAGCCCCAGCATTTT